A single T cell receptor beta chain is shown here with its context. The sample originates from a study of blood T cell repertoires in COVID-19. In the study overall: The study drew acute and convalescent COVID-19 samples from the United States, Italy and Spain.

The CDR3 is 15 amino acids. The ends were cut back, 4 bases at V and 4 bases at J, with 17 bases in the middle. The germline V gene encodes CDR1 SEHNR and CDR2 FQNEAQ (reference sequence). Source study methods: Counts of nucleated cells, estimated from reference gene primer amplification, were obtained. Produced via immunoSEQ multiplex PCR; TCRdb's table is partial and in-frame only. For V, J and clone size, that table is used; D and trimming come from the DNA. The sample lists 280,000 or so clones, 70% to 90% seen once, with approximately 8.8% in the top ten. The sequence was collected from a man younger than 35 with active or convalescent COVID-19. Input material: peripheral blood. V gene TRBV7-9 combines with J gene TRBJ2-7; weak D call: TRBD2 (5 bases). In nucleotides, the CDR3 is TGTGCCAGCAGCTCTTCGGGAAAGCCCCTTTACGAGCAGTACTTC. It is translated as CASSSSGKPLYEQYF.